One and the same sample provided the 5 T cell receptor beta chains below, sequenced in a study of beta chain features in type 1 diabetes. Sequencing targeted expressed TCRB transcripts, as all isolated RNA had been reverse transcribed. Libraries were prepared by immunoSEQ multiplex PCR; TCRdb keeps only in-frame clonotypes and omits some of them. The profile covers tens of thousands of clones, with roughly three fifths appearing a single time and roughly 2.4% taken by the ten largest. Sequencing was performed on Tregs from blood. Receptors were obtained from a young woman in good health.

This clone was seen a few times. The V gene is TRBV9, the J gene TRBJ2-3, with 7 positions matching TRBD2. CDR3 length: 15 amino acids. Germline trimming cut 2 bases from V and 3 bases from J; bases unmatched to any gene: 6. Germline CDR1 is SGDLS and CDR2 is YYNGEE. The CDR3 DNA follows: TGTGCCAGCAGCGTGGAAGCGGGGAATACAGATACGCAGTATTTT. It yields the protein CASSVEAGNTDTQYF.

The gene calls are TRBV5-1 and TRBJ1-2; D possibly corresponds to TRBD1 (6 bases). The CDR3 length is 14 residues. The V end lost 0 bases, the J end lost 6 bases, and 12 bases lay between the germline ends. CDR1 and CDR2 from the germline V gene are SGHRS and YFSETQ. In DNA form, the CDR3 reads TGCGCCAGCAGCTTGGGGACAGCCGTGGATGGCTACACCTTC. It codes for CASSLGTAVDGYTF.

The chain recombines TRBV2 with TRBJ2-2, with D maybe TRBD1 (6 bases). The V gene's germline CDR1 is SNHLY and CDR2 FYNNEI. Trimming stripped 4 bases from V and 3 bases from J, with 15 bases between. The CDR3 has 16 residues. The DNA of the CDR3 is TGTGCCAGCAGTGGGTTGCAGGGGTCTTACACCGGGGAGCTGTTTTTT. Amino acid sequence: CASSGLQGSYTGELFF.

V is TRBV5-1 and J is TRBJ1-6; D perhaps matches TRBD1 (6 bases). V was pared by 1 base and J by 0 bases, with 8 bases between. In germline, CDR1 is SGHRS, CDR2 YFSETQ. This CDR3 has 16 amino acids. The CDR3 here is CASSLQGSSYNSPLHF. The CDR3 DNA follows: TGCGCCAGCAGCTTGCAGGGGAGCTCCTATAATTCACCCCTCCACTTT.

J is TRBJ2-7 and V is TRBV6-5, with 12 bases identical to TRBD1. The CDR3 is 15 amino acids. V was clipped by 7 bases and J by 3 bases; unmatched bases: 7. Germline V gives CDR1 MNHEY, CDR2 SVGAGI. The CDR3: CASTSGQGAVYEQYF. The CDR3 DNA follows: TGTGCCAGCACTTCGGGACAGGGGGCGGTCTACGAGCAGTACTTC.